This section outlines one TCR beta chain sequence together with its context. The sample comes from a study of CD8 T cells in Susac syndrome. Sequencing targeted TCR beta in blood CD8+ and CD4+ T cells. Negative isolation yielded CD4+ and CD8+ T cells, and FACS enriched TEMRA cells. The RNA, about 0.5 to 1 ug, was put through reverse transcription using random hexamers. Amplification of TCR beta CDR3 spanned 54 Vbeta and 13 Jbeta via immunoSEQ multiplex PCR. TCRdb reanalysed the immunoSEQ multiplex PCR reads using MiXCR and keeps one entry per CDR3 protein. The table lists more than 95,000 distinct CDR3 sequences, around 94% of them singletons. This sequence originates from a human donor in good health. The sample taken for sequencing was CD4+ T cells from PBMCs.

CDR3 DNA: TGCGCCAGCAGCTTGGATACGGGCTACGAGCAGTACTTC. Protein product: CASSLDTGYEQYF. The chain is built from TRBV5-1 and TRBJ2-7; D call uncertain. The length of the CDR3 is 13 residues. Germline assignment: CDR1 SGHRS and CDR2 YFSETQ. Between the trimmed V and J ends, which lost 0 bases and 3 bases, there was a span of 7 bases.